This T cell receptor (beta chain) derives from a study of cytomegalovirus exposure and HLA in healthy donors. Study in general: An earlier analysis found some 120 million unique TCR beta sequences from about 179 million T cells.

The study ran its PCR with 60 Vbeta and 13 Jbeta primers. The protocol was immunoSEQ multiplex PCR, while the TCRdb copy is restricted to in-frame clones and leaves out a portion. The repertoire holds 200,000 to 250,000 clones, with roughly 84% as singletons. Concerning this clone itself: Its target is unknown.

Notes on the study in general: In vitro assays verified that a few CMV-associated chains recognized CMV antigens specifically.

The specimen was PBMCs. The sequence was obtained from a man over 45 in good health and CMV-seronegative.

This chain's CDR3 is CASSPQGISTDTQYF. CDR3 nucleotides: TGTGCCAGCAGCCCACAGGGGATTAGCACAGATACGCAGTATTTT. The chain links TRBV2 to TRBJ2-3; 7 bases match TRBD1. The junction had 6 bases not matched to a gene; V was cut back by 6 bases and J by 0 bases. The germline CDR1 and CDR2 sequences are SNHLY and FYNNEI. The CDR3 has 15 residues. The complete variable domain, with remaining parts taken from reference TRBV2 and TRBJ2-3, reads EPEVTQTPSHQVTQMGQEVILRCVPISNHLYFYWYRQILGQKVEFLVSFYNNEISEKSEIFDDQFSVERPDGSNFTLKIRSTKLEDSAMYFCASSPQGISTDTQYFGPGTRLTVL.